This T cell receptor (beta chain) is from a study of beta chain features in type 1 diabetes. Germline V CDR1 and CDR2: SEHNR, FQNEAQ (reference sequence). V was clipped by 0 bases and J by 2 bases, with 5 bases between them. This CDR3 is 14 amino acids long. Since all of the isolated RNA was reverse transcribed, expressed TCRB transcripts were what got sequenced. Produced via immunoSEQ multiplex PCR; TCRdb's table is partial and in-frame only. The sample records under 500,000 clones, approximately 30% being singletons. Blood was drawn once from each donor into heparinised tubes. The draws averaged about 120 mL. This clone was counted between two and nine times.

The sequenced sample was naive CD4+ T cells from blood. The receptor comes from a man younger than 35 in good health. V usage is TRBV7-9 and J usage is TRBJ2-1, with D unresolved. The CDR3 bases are TGTGCCAGCAGCTTAGCAAGGGCCTACAATGAGCAGTTCTTC. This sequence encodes CASSLARAYNEQFF.